This TCR beta chain was captured by sequencing in a study of Tregs in tolerant kidney transplant recipients. Germline V gene sequence: CDR1 LNHNV, CDR2 YYDKDF (reference sequence). V gave up 1 base and J gave up 6 bases, with 16 bases separating them. The CDR3 sequence is 15 residues long. Assay: immunoSEQ multiplex PCR; the TCRdb copy retains only in-frame clones and omits some. The sample carries about 110,000 clones, 90% recorded once. Unstimulated regulatory T cells (CD4+CD25+CD127-), CD4+CD25- non-regulatory cells, CD4 and CD8 cells were FACS-sorted from thawed PBMCs. This rearrangement joins TRBV15 to TRBJ2-7; D is perhaps TRBD1 (6 bases). The starting material was CD4+ T cells from blood, obtained before the transplant. The sequence was collected from a human donor who received a combined kidney and bone marrow transplant. This chain's CDR3 is CATSRGPTGKSEQYF. The CDR3 DNA reads TGTGCCACCAGCAGAGGCCCCACAGGGAAATCCGAGCAGTACTTC.